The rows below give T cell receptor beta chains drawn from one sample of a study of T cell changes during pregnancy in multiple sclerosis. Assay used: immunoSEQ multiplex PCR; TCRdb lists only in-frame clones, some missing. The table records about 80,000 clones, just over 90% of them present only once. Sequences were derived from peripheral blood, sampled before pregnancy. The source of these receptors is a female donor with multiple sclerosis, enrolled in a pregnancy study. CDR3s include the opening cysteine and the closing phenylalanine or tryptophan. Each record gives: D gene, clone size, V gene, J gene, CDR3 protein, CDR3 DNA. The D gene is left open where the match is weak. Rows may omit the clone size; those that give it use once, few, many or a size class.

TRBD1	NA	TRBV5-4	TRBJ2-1	CASSNPGQVLIQFF	TGTGCCAGCAGCAACCCGGGACAGGTCCTCATTCAGTTCTTC
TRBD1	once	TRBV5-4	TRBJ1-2	CASSRDRAGYTF	TGTGCCAGCTCAAGGGACAGGGCCGGCTACACCTTC
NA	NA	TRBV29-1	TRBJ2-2	CSVVGGATGELFF	TGCAGCGTTGTGGGGGGGGCAACCGGGGAGCTGTTTTTT
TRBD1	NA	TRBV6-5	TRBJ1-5	CASRQGSESQPQHF	TGTGCGAGCCGACAGGGTTCCGAAAGCCAGCCCCAGCATTTT
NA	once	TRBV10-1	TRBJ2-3	CASNQGSSTDTQYF	TGCGCCAGCAACCAGGGGTCTAGCACAGATACGCAGTATTTT
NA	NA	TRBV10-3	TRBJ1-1	CAIRGQSNTEAFF	TGTGCCATCAGAGGACAATCGAACACTGAAGCTTTCTTT
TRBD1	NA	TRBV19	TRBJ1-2	CASRDPGGDGYTF	TGTGCCAGTAGGGACCCAGGGGGTGATGGCTACACCTTC
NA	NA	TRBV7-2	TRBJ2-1	CASSLVGGYNEQFF	TGTGCCAGCAGCTTAGTAGGAGGGTACAATGAGCAGTTCTTC
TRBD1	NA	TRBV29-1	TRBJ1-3	CSVLQGSSGNTIYF	TGCAGCGTTTTACAGGGGAGCTCTGGAAACACCATATATTTT
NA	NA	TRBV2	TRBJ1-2	CASSEGAYGYTF	TGTGCCAGCAGTGAAGGGGCCTATGGCTACACCTTC
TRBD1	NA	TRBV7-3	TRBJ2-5	CASSLGDRDQETQYF	TGTGCCAGCAGCTTAGGGGACAGGGACCAAGAGACCCAGTACTTC
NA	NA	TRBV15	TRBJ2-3	CATSWRLATSTDTQYF	TGTGCCACCAGTTGGCGGCTAGCGACTAGCACAGATACGCAGTATTTT
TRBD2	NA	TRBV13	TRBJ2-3	CASSRRTSGRDTQYF	TGTGCCAGCAGCCGTCGGACTAGCGGAAGAGATACGCAGTATTTT
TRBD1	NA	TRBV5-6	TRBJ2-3	CASSLGQGTQYF	TGTGCCAGCAGCCTGGGACAGGGTACGCAGTATTTT
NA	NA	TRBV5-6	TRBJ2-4	CASSQGIAKNIQYF	TGTGCCAGCAGTCAGGGGATAGCCAAAAACATTCAGTACTTC
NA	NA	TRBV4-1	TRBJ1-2	CASSQESSSGRANYGYTF	TGCGCCAGCAGCCAAGAATCTTCTTCAGGGCGAGCTAACTATGGCTACACCTTC
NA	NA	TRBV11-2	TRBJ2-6	CASSSGSAGANVLTF	TGTGCCAGCAGCTCGGGGTCAGCTGGGGCCAACGTCCTGACTTTC
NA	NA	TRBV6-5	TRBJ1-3	CASSPIAGNTIYF	TGTGCCAGCAGCCCGATAGCCGGAAACACCATATATTTT
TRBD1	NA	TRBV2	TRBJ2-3	CASSLRDRDPDTQYF	TGTGCCAGCAGTCTGCGGGACAGGGACCCAGATACGCAGTATTTT
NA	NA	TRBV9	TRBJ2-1	CASSVHGGDLWAYNEQFF	TGTGCCAGCAGCGTACACGGGGGAGACCTCTGGGCCTACAATGAGCAGTTCTTC
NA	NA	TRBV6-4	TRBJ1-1	CASSDSLYTEAFF	TGTGCCAGCAGTGACAGCCTATATACCGAAGCTTTCTTT
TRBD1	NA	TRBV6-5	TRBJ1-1	CASSYAGQGRGTEAFF	TGTGCCAGCAGTTACGCCGGACAGGGGAGGGGCACTGAAGCTTTCTTT
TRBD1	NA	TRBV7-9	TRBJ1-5	CASSPGQDNQPQHF	TGTGCCAGCAGCCCAGGACAGGACAATCAGCCCCAGCATTTT
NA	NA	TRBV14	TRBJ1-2	CASSQQGLRYGYTF	TGTGCCAGCAGCCAACAGGGGCTGAGGTATGGCTACACCTTC
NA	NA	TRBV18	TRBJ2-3	CASSLRAGDTQYF	TGTGCCAGCTCACTCCGGGCAGGGGATACGCAGTATTTT
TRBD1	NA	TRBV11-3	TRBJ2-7	CASSKDRGGEQYF	TGTGCCAGCAGCAAAGACAGGGGAGGCGAGCAGTACTTC
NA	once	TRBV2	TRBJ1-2	CASSGAGTVYGYTF	TGTGCCAGCAGTGGGGCGGGTACAGTCTATGGCTACACCTTC
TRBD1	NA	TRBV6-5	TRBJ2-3	CASIPGQGLRDTQYF	TGTGCCAGCATCCCGGGACAGGGACTCAGAGATACGCAGTATTTT
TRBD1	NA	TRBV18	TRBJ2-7	CASSPPEGGPYEQYF	TGTGCCAGCTCACCACCGGAAGGGGGCCCCTACGAGCAGTACTTC
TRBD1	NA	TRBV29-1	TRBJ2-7	CSVAWTGGNEQYF	TGCAGCGTTGCCTGGACAGGGGGGAACGAGCAGTACTTC
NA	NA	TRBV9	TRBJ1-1	CASSPRQIMNTEAFF	TGTGCCAGCAGCCCAAGACAGATCATGAACACTGAAGCTTTCTTT
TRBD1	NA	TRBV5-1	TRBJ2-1	CASSADRGIFDEQFF	TGCGCCAGCAGCGCCGACAGGGGGATTTTCGATGAGCAGTTCTTC
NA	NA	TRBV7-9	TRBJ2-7	CASSLAGSARGQYF	TGTGCCAGCAGCTTAGCGGGATCGGCGCGGGGGCAGTACTTC
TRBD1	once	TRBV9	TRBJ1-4	CASSIRDRGLFEEKLFF	TGTGCCAGCAGCATCCGGGACAGGGGGTTATTTGAAGAAAAACTGTTTTTT
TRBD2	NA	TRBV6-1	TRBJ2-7	CAGSGGPWPYEQYF	TGTGCCGGGAGCGGGGGGCCATGGCCCTACGAGCAGTACTTC
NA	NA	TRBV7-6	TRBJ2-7	CASSFSYDRTYEQYF	TGTGCCAGCAGCTTTTCGTATGACAGAACCTACGAGCAGTACTTC
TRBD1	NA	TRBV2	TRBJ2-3	CASSDQTGINITDTQYF	TGTGCCAGCAGCGATCAGACAGGGATTAATATCACAGATACGCAGTATTTT
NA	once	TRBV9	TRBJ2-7	CASSPHSKGSSYEQYF	TGTGCCAGCAGCCCACACAGCAAAGGGAGCTCCTACGAGCAGTACTTC
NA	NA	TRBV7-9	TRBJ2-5	CASSPPWGVQETQYF	TGTGCCAGCAGCCCCCCTTGGGGGGTACAAGAGACCCAGTACTTC
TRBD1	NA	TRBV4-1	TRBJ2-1	CASSQEGELGRGQIYNEQFF	TGCGCCAGCAGCCAAGAGGGCGAGTTGGGCAGGGGGCAAATTTACAATGAGCAGTTCTTC
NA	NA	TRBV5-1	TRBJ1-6	CASSVGQGSYNSPLHF	TGCGCCAGCAGCGTGGGGCAGGGAAGTTATAATTCACCCCTCCACTTT
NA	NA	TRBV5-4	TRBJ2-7	CASSLEAGAYEQYF	TGTGCCAGCAGCTTGGAGGCAGGGGCCTACGAGCAGTACTTC
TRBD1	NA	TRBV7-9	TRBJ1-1	CASSLPPGGTEAFF	TGTGCCAGCAGCTTACCTCCAGGGGGAACTGAAGCTTTCTTT
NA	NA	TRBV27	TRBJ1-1	CASSLPGLNTEAFF	TGTGCCAGCAGTTTACCAGGGCTGAACACTGAAGCTTTCTTT
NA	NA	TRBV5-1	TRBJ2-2	CASSLAGITGELFF	TGCGCCAGCAGCTTGGCGGGGATCACCGGGGAGCTGTTTTTT
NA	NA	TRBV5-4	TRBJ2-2	CASSNKMNTGELFF	TGTGCCAGCAGCAACAAGATGAACACCGGGGAGCTGTTTTTT
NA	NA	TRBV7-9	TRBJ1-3	CASSSRTDSSGNTIYF	TGTGCCAGCAGCTCTCGGACAGATTCCTCTGGAAACACCATATATTTT
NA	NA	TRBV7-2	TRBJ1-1	CASSLDGLARLAFF	TGTGCCAGCAGCTTAGATGGGCTGGCACGCCTAGCTTTCTTT
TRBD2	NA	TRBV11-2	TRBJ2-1	CASSLEAGGYNEQFF	TGTGCCAGCAGCTTAGAGGCGGGGGGATACAATGAGCAGTTCTTC
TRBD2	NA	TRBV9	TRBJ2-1	CASSQAGLAGGNQFF	TGTGCCAGCAGCCAAGCTGGGCTAGCGGGGGGGAATCAGTTCTTC
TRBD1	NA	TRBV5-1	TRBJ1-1	CASSLDRGPLNTEAFF	TGCGCCAGCAGCTTGGACAGGGGGCCCTTGAACACTGAAGCTTTCTTT
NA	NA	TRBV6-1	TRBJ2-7	CASSEVGRVYGKYF	TGTGCCAGCAGTGAAGTAGGCAGGGTTTATGGGAAGTACTTC
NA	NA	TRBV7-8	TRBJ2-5	CASSLGGQQETQYF	TGTGCCAGCAGCTTGGGGGGGCAGCAAGAGACCCAGTACTTC
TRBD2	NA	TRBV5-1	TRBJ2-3	CASSLRLAGASTDTQYF	TGCGCCAGCAGCTTGCGGCTAGCGGGGGCTAGCACAGATACGCAGTATTTT
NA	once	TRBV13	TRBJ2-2	CASSLTTGNTGELFF	TGTGCCAGCAGCCTAACGACAGGGAACACCGGGGAGCTGTTTTTT
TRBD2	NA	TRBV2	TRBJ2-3	CASRGTGTSGGFADTQYF	TGTGCCAGTAGAGGAACCGGGACTAGCGGGGGGTTCGCAGATACGCAGTATTTT